The 15 T cell receptor beta chains below come from one sample, sequenced in a study of blood T cell repertoires in COVID-19. Data came from immunoSEQ multiplex PCR; TCRdb stores just in-frame clones and leaves some out. The top ten hold approximately 4.3% of the sample, which has approximately 120,000 clones, about 78% seen once. The source material was peripheral blood. The receptors stem from a human donor in a cohort sampled during active or convalescent COVID-19.

The V gene is TRBV6-6, the J gene TRBJ2-5, with 13 bases fitting TRBD2. The V segment lost 6 bases and the J segment 5 bases; nucleotides outside the gene matches: 6. Germline CDR1 reads MNHNY; CDR2 reads SVGAGI (reference sequence). CDR3 length equals 15 residues. In DNA form, the CDR3 reads TGTGCCAGCAGCCCGGGACTAGCGGGAATTGAGACCCAGTACTTC. This codes for CASSPGLAGIETQYF.

V is TRBV28 and J is TRBJ2-1; D is uncertain. V was clipped by 3 bases and J by 9 bases, with 12 bases between them. The CDR3 is 13 amino acids. Germline loops: CDR1 MDHEN, CDR2 SYDVKM. CDR3 sequence reads: CASSFGAVREQFF. CDR3 bases: TGTGCCAGCAGTTTCGGTGCCGTCCGTGAGCAGTTCTTC. Variable domain in full (rest from reference TRBV28 and TRBJ2-1): DVKVTQSSRYLVKRTGEKVFLECVQDMDHENMFWYRQDPGLGLRLIYFSYDVKMKEKGDIPEGYSVSREKKERFSLILESASTNQTSMYLCASSFGAVREQFFGPGTRLTVL.

The gene calls are TRBV6-2 or TRBV6-3 and TRBJ2-3; 9 nucleotides agree with TRBD2. Trimming cost V 1 base and J 4 bases; bases outside gene matches: 6. The V gene's germline CDR1 is MNHEY and CDR2 SVGEGT. The CDR3 spans 16 residues. The CDR3 loop reads CASSYLRGGRSDTQYF. The CDR3 DNA is TGTGCCAGCAGTTACTTGCGGGGGGGCCGTTCAGATACGCAGTATTTT.

The CDR3 loop is CASSQVYSSYGYTF. In DNA form, the CDR3 reads TGCGCCAGCAGCCAAGTATATAGTAGCTATGGCTACACCTTC. The genes are TRBV4-3 and TRBJ1-2, with D hard to call. CDR1 and CDR2 from the germline V gene are LGHNA and YSLEER. With 1 base removed from V and 4 bases from J, the gap between germline ends came to 10 bases. The CDR3 is 14 amino acids.

The rearrangement joins TRBV10-2 to TRBJ2-7, with D possibly being TRBD2 (6 bases). With 4 bases removed from V and 2 bases from J, the gap between germline ends came to 9 bases. CDR1 and CDR2 (germline): WSHSY, SAAADI. The CDR3 sequence is 13 residues long. CDR3 DNA sequence: TGCGCCAGCAGTGGCGGGGAGACCTACGAGCAGTACTTC. Residues: CASSGGETYEQYF.

The rearrangement uses TRBV2 and TRBJ1-5; D may be TRBD1 (5 bases). The CDR3 consists of 14 residues. V was shortened by 4 bases and J by 9 bases, with 16 bases between the two germline ends. Germline values: CDR1 SNHLY, CDR2 FYNNEI. DNA of the CDR3: TGTGCCAGCAGTGTCCGAGCAGGGATTGGGCCCCAGCATTTT. Translated, it gives CASSVRAGIGPQHF. The full variable domain, completed using reference TRBV2 and TRBJ1-5, is EPEVTQTPSHQVTQMGQEVILRCVPISNHLYFYWYRQILGQKVEFLVSFYNNEISEKSEIFDDQFSVERPDGSNFTLKIRSTKLEDSAMYFCASSVRAGIGPQHFGDGTRLSIL.

The gene calls are TRBV28 and TRBJ2-1; 7 positions match TRBD2. The germline V gene encodes CDR1 MDHEN and CDR2 SYDVKM. CDR3 length: 17 amino acids. J gave up 3 bases and V 5 bases, and 13 bases lay outside the gene matches. The CDR3 loop reads CASSPEKRERGYNEQFF. The CDR3 region has the DNA TGTGCCAGCAGTCCCGAGAAGCGGGAAAGAGGCTACAATGAGCAGTTCTTC.

This clone was seen more than once but under ten times. The chain links TRBV18 to TRBJ2-3, with D perhaps TRBD1 (6 bases). The germline gives CDR1 KGHSH, CDR2 LQKENI. Trimming pared 3 bases from V and 5 bases from J, leaving 12 bases between. The CDR3 totals 14 residues. As DNA, the CDR3 is TGTGCCAGCTCACCGGACCCACAGGGAGATACGCAGTATTTT. Its protein is CASSPDPQGDTQYF.

This clone was recorded many times. The CDR3 DNA is TGTGCCAGCAGCCAGACCACCGAGACAGGACCCTCCTACGAGCAGTACTTC. Protein sequence: CASSQTTETGPSYEQYF. The gene calls are TRBV4-2 and TRBJ2-7, with TRBD1 as a possible D gene (6 bases). Trimming pared 3 bases from V and 0 bases from J, leaving 18 bases between. The germline V gene encodes CDR1 LGHNA and CDR2 YNFKEQ. CDR3 size: 17 residues.

J is TRBJ1-2 and V is TRBV5-4, with 8 bases lining up with TRBD1. Germline assignment: CDR1 SGHNT and CDR2 YYREEE (reference sequence). J lost 8 bases, V lost 3 bases, and 6 bases had no gene match. This CDR3 contains 13 residues. The CDR3 DNA is TGTGCCAGCAGCTCGGACAGGGTGAGGGGCTACACCTTC. Encoded protein: CASSSDRVRGYTF.

The chain carries TRBV4-1 and TRBJ1-2, with D hard to call. The CDR3 is made up of 15 amino acids. Trimming left V 0 bases short and J 1 base short, with 9 bases between. Germline assignment: CDR1 MGHRA and CDR2 YSYEKL. CDR3 amino acids: CASSQEVRFNYGYTF. The DNA for the CDR3 is TGCGCCAGCAGCCAAGAGGTCAGATTTAACTATGGCTACACCTTC.

This clone was seen a single time. V usage is TRBV5-1 and J usage is TRBJ2-5; 10 bases align to TRBD1. The CDR3 is 17 residues long. Germline V gives CDR1 SGHRS, CDR2 YFSETQ. V lost 4 bases, J lost 4 bases, and 13 bases stayed unmatched. The CDR3 nucleotides read TGCGCCAGCAGCCGAACCGGGACAGGGGAGGGAACAGAGACCCAGTACTTC. Translating gives CASSRTGTGEGTETQYF.

This chain links TRBV4-1 with TRBJ1-1; 9 bases align to TRBD1. The CDR3 sequence is 16 residues long. After removal of 4 bases from V and 3 bases from J, the junction contained 9 bases not matched to a gene. Germline CDR1 and CDR2: MGHRA and YSYEKL. The CDR3 nucleotides read TGCGCCAGCAGCCCCTACTGGACAGGGGCGGACACTGAAGCTTTCTTT. Translating gives CASSPYWTGADTEAFF.

This clone was counted once. The chain employs TRBV10-1 and TRBJ2-3; 11 bases map to TRBD2. Germline values: CDR1 WNHNN, CDR2 SYGVQD (reference sequence). Trimming cost V 2 bases and J 2 bases; bases outside gene matches: 3. This CDR3 region has 16 residues. The DNA of the CDR3 is TGCGCCAGCAGTGAGGCTAGCGGGGGGCCCACAGATACGCAGTATTTT. It is translated as CASSEASGGPTDTQYF.

The chain is built from TRBV29-1 and TRBJ2-3, with D possibly matching TRBD2 (6 bases). Germline V gene data show CDR1 as SQVTM and CDR2 as ANQGSEA. The germline V and J ends were trimmed by 7 bases and 0 bases, with 8 bases remaining between them. This CDR3 is built from 12 residues. The DNA of the CDR3 is TGCAGCGGTGGGACTAGCACAGATACGCAGTATTTT. Translated: CSGGTSTDTQYF.